This T cell receptor (beta chain) derives from a study of CD8+ T cells in alopecia areata. Study at large: Treated patients were given 5 to 10 mg oral tofacitinib twice daily. Findings of the study overall: There was only one nonresponder, so it was unclear how baseline CD8+ expansion relates to response.

V was pared by 5 bases and J by 0 bases, with 14 bases between. The length of the CDR3 is 15 residues. Germline values: CDR1 MNHEY, CDR2 SMNVEV (reference sequence). Points on this clone: Its antigen is unknown.

Indicated treatment: oral pan-JAK inhibitor, 5-10 mg twice daily. Sequencing templates came from extracted RNA that was reverse transcribed into cDNA. Clones were read by immunoSEQ multiplex PCR, and TCRdb kept only the in-frame ones, dropping some. The data show about 140,000 clones, more than 85% seen once. The clonotype comes from a human donor with alopecia areata. This specimen consisted of CD8+ T cells sorted from blood, obtained at week 4, from a patient treated with tofacitinib. V gene TRBV27 combines with J gene TRBJ2-7; D possibly corresponds to TRBD2 (5 bases). CDR3 loop: CASSPLGGSSYEQYF. In nucleotides, the CDR3 is TGTGCCAGCAGTCCTCTTGGAGGAAGCTCCTACGAGCAGTACTTC.